Below, 24 T cell receptor beta chains from the same sample are listed, as sequenced in a study of beta chain features in type 1 diabetes. Overall study findings and caveats: Patients with Type 1 diabetes showed moderately but significantly shorter TCRB CDR3s in all four CD4+ subsets.

Antigens of these TCRs are unknown. Since all of the isolated RNA was reverse transcribed, expressed TCRB transcripts were what got sequenced. TCRdb's table, derived via immunoSEQ multiplex PCR, lists solely in-frame clones and lacks some. The sample has 280,000 or so clones, over 14% seen once; the top ten hold around 0.015%. Source material: naive CD4+ T cells from blood. Receptors were obtained from a man aged 18 to 30 with type 1 diabetes.

This clone showed up just a few times. This chain connects TRBV4-3 to TRBJ2-1; TRBD2 matches 10 bases. Per the germline V gene, CDR1 is LGHNA and CDR2 is YSLEER. Trimming at V came to 4 bases and at J to 0 bases, leaving 3 bases not matched to a gene. There are 16 residues in the CDR3. As DNA, the CDR3 is TGCGCCAGCAGCCGAGGACTAGCGGACTCCTACAATGAGCAGTTCTTC. Translated: CASSRGLADSYNEQFF.

This sequence joins TRBV29-1 and TRBJ1-1; D possibly corresponds to TRBD1 (5 bases). Looked up from germline, CDR1 is SQVTM and CDR2 is ANQGSEA. Trimming stripped 4 bases from V and 1 base from J, with 13 bases between. This CDR3 comprises 14 residues. The CDR3 DNA reads as TGCAGCGTTGTAGAGAGGAGGGGGAACACTGAAGCTTTCTTT. This translates into CSVVERRGNTEAFF.

The chain joins TRBV18 to TRBJ1-2, with D perhaps TRBD1 (6 bases). CDR3 length equals 13 residues. CDR1 and CDR2 from the germline V gene are KGHSH and LQKENI. V lost 6 bases to trimming and J lost 8 bases, with 16 bases between them. CDR3 DNA: TGTGCCAGCTCTCAGGACAGTTGGCTGGGCTACACCTTC. It translates to CASSQDSWLGYTF.

Only a few counts were recorded for this clone. The chain couples TRBV9 to TRBJ1-1; a possible D gene is TRBD1 (6 bases). There are 14 residues in the CDR3. Germline CDR1 and CDR2: SGDLS and YYNGEE. The germline V and J ends were trimmed by 6 bases and 5 bases, with 17 bases remaining between them. The CDR3, as DNA: TGTGCCAGCAACACGAGAGGGGGAAGAACTGAAGCTTTCTTT. Its translation is CASNTRGGRTEAFF.

This clone was counted between two and nine times. The V gene is TRBV27, the J gene TRBJ2-7, with D perhaps TRBD1 (6 bases). Per the germline V gene, CDR1 is MNHEY and CDR2 is SMNVEV (reference sequence). The germline V and J ends were trimmed by 6 bases and 4 bases, with 19 bases remaining between them. The CDR3 totals 15 residues. CDR3 in amino acids: CASSDFHQGSYEQYF. In DNA, the CDR3 is TGTGCCAGCAGCGATTTTCACCAGGGGAGTTACGAGCAGTACTTC.

This chain uses TRBV11-2 with TRBJ2-7, with a tentative D call TRBD2 (5 bases). There are 13 residues in the CDR3. The ends were cut back, 2 bases at V and 11 bases at J, with 16 bases in the middle. Per germline, CDR1 SGHAT and CDR2 FQNNGV. Written as DNA, the CDR3 is TGTGCCAGCAGCTTAAGTGGGGAGATGGGGAAGTACTTC. This codes for CASSLSGEMGKYF.

This clone was seen more than once but under ten times. Other DNA variants within this sample encode the same CDR3. The CDR3 spells CASSLGGQSYEQYF. The CDR3 DNA reads TGTGCCAGCAGCTTAGGGGGACAGTCCTACGAGCAGTACTTC. The chain combines TRBV7-9 with TRBJ2-7; the match to TRBD1 covers 7 bases. V gave up 1 base and J gave up 1 base; unmatched junction bases: 1. The germline V gene encodes CDR1 SEHNR and CDR2 FQNEAQ (reference sequence). The CDR3 has 14 residues.

There are a few counts of this clone. This rearrangement joins TRBV7-9 to TRBJ2-5; the D gene is possibly TRBD2 (5 bases). The V gene's germline CDR1 is SEHNR and CDR2 FQNEAQ (reference sequence). There are 18 residues in the CDR3. The V end lost 5 bases, the J end lost 2 bases, and 24 bases lay between the germline ends. The CDR3 sequence: CASSLSRGGTRSQETQYF. Here the CDR3 DNA reads TGTGCCAGCAGCCTAAGTCGGGGTGGTACAAGATCTCAAGAGACCCAGTACTTC.

The gene calls are TRBV7-9 and TRBJ2-1, with 7 bases matching TRBD1. The CDR3 runs to 15 residues. Germline loops: CDR1 SEHNR, CDR2 FQNEAQ (reference sequence). The V gene end was trimmed by 2 bases and the J gene end by 6 bases; junction bases not matched to a gene: 7. The CDR3 region is CASSLQGTVGNEQFF. As DNA, the CDR3 is TGTGCCAGCAGCTTACAAGGGACAGTAGGCAATGAGCAGTTCTTC.

As for this clone: Other DNA sequences from this sample encode an identical CDR3 as well. This chain joins TRBV7-2 and TRBJ2-3; D gene uncertain. The germline V gene has CDR1 SGHTA and CDR2 FQGNSA. Trimming took 1 base from V and 3 from J, leaving 5 bases between them. CDR3 length: 13 residues. CDR3 residues: CASSLVETDTQYF. Written as DNA, the CDR3 is TGTGCCAGCAGCTTAGTAGAAACAGATACGCAGTATTTT.

This clone showed up just a few times. This sequence joins TRBV4-3 and TRBJ2-1, with D hard to call. V dropped 6 bases and J dropped 8 bases, with 17 bases sitting between them. The CDR3 is 14 residues long. Germline CDR1 is LGHNA and CDR2 is YSLEER. In DNA, the CDR3 is TGCGCCAGCAGTTACTGGTCGGTCCTGGATGAGCAGTTCTTC. Translated: CASSYWSVLDEQFF.

In this sample, this clone turned up a few times. The chain is built from TRBV6-1 and TRBJ2-4, with D unresolved. This CDR3 spans 15 amino acids. V was clipped by 0 bases and J by 10 bases, with 16 bases between them. The germline CDR1 and CDR2 sequences are MNHNS and SASEGT. CDR3 bases: TGTGCCAGCAGTGAAGCGTTAGCCGTCTTGGGTATTCAGTACTTC. Encoded protein: CASSEALAVLGIQYF.

V and J are TRBV28 and TRBJ1-1, with 7 positions matching TRBD1. The CDR3 covers 17 residues. The germline CDR1 and CDR2 sequences are MDHEN and SYDVKM. V lost 6 bases, J lost 1 base, and 14 bases stayed unmatched. The CDR3 loop is CASSLTTGASGNTEAFF. The DNA for the CDR3 is TGTGCCAGCAGCCTAACCACAGGGGCCTCGGGGAACACTGAAGCTTTCTTT.

This clone was observed a handful of times. The chain combines TRBV18 with TRBJ2-5; 9 bases align to TRBD2. V gave up 3 bases and J gave up 4 bases; unmatched junction bases: 3. The CDR3 runs to 14 residues. Per the germline V gene, CDR1 is KGHSH and CDR2 is LQKENI. CDR3 nucleotide sequence: TGTGCCAGCTCACCGGGACTAGCAGGAGAGACCCAGTACTTC. It encodes CASSPGLAGETQYF.

The gene calls are TRBV6-6 and TRBJ2-5; 7 nucleotides line up with TRBD1. With V trimmed by 6 bases and J by 5 bases, 6 bases remained unmatched. The CDR3 covers 13 residues. CDR1 is MNHNY and CDR2 is SVGAGI in the germline V gene (reference sequence). The CDR3 coding sequence is TGTGCCAGCAGACGACAGGGAACGGAGACCCAGTACTTC. It specifies CASRRQGTETQYF.

The genes are TRBV7-2 and TRBJ1-1; 8 bases fit TRBD1. The V gene end was trimmed by 6 bases and the J gene end by 0 bases; junction bases not matched to a gene: 15. The CDR3 length is 18 residues. Germline V gene data show CDR1 as SGHTA and CDR2 as FQGNSA. The CDR3 here is CASRRQLSGGRVNTEAFF. DNA of the CDR3: TGTGCCAGCAGAAGGCAACTATCAGGGGGCAGAGTGAACACTGAAGCTTTCTTT.

This clone was found a few times. The V gene is TRBV29-1, the J gene TRBJ2-3; 7 nucleotides match TRBD1. The V gene end was trimmed by 4 bases and the J gene end by 0 bases; junction bases not matched to a gene: 16. The CDR3 loop spans 18 amino acids. From germline, CDR1 is SQVTM and CDR2 ANQGSEA. The CDR3: CSVVSSAGGIFSTDTQYF. Written as DNA, the CDR3 is TGCAGCGTTGTAAGTTCAGCAGGGGGTATCTTCAGCACAGATACGCAGTATTTT.

This clone was seen a handful of times. J is TRBJ2-2 and V is TRBV4-3; tentatively, D is TRBD1 (5 bases). The CDR3 totals 15 residues. Trimming pared 3 bases from V and 9 bases from J, leaving 17 bases between. Germline CDR1 is LGHNA and CDR2 is YSLEER. The CDR3 reads CASSQDRAGMRELFF. CDR3 coding DNA: TGCGCCAGCAGCCAGGACCGAGCAGGGATGAGGGAGCTGTTTTTT.

The V and J genes are TRBV25-1 and TRBJ1-2, with D maybe TRBD1 (5 bases). The V end lost 5 bases, the J end lost 5 bases, and 15 bases lay between the germline ends. The CDR3 runs 14 residues. Germline CDR1 and CDR2: MGHDK and SYGVNS. CDR3 in amino acids: CASSRKGTGYGYTF. CDR3 bases: TGTGCCAGCAGTCGAAAGGGGACTGGGTATGGCTACACCTTC.

The chain combines TRBV9 with TRBJ2-2; 7 nucleotides line up with TRBD1. The V segment lost 2 bases and the J segment 7 bases; nucleotides outside the gene matches: 5. The germline CDR1 and CDR2 sequences are SGDLS and YYNGEE. The CDR3 is 14 amino acids. CDR3 DNA: TGTGCCAGCAGCGTTAGACAGGGAAGCGGGGAGCTGTTTTTT. It codes for CASSVRQGSGELFF.

The chain combines TRBV5-1 with TRBJ2-2, with TRBD1 identical over 11 bases. Per the germline V gene, CDR1 is SGHRS and CDR2 is YFSETQ. The CDR3 runs 15 residues. V lost 7 bases and J lost 4; bases outside the gene matches: 6. The CDR3 here is CASRTGGGGTGELFF. DNA of the CDR3: TGCGCCAGCCGGACAGGGGGCGGCGGCACCGGGGAGCTGTTTTTT. Variable domain in full (rest from reference TRBV5-1 and TRBJ2-2): KAGVTQTPRYLIKTRGQQVTLSCSPISGHRSVSWYQQTPGQGLQFLFEYFSETQRNKGNFPGRFSGRQFSNSRSEMNVSTLELGDSALYLCASRTGGGGTGELFFGEGSRLTVL.

This clone showed up just a few times. The chain joins TRBV5-1 to TRBJ2-2, with 7 positions matching TRBD2. V gave up 4 bases and J gave up 0 bases; unmatched junction bases: 0. This CDR3 contains 14 residues. The germline CDR1 and CDR2 sequences are SGHRS and YFSETQ. CDR3 sequence reads: CASSREANTGELFF. Here the CDR3 DNA reads TGCGCCAGCAGCCGGGAGGCGAACACCGGGGAGCTGTTTTTT. The full variable domain, rest sourced from reference TRBV5-1 and TRBJ2-2, is KAGVTQTPRYLIKTRGQQVTLSCSPISGHRSVSWYQQTPGQGLQFLFEYFSETQRNKGNFPGRFSGRQFSNSRSEMNVSTLELGDSALYLCASSREANTGELFFGEGSRLTVL.

The chain uses TRBV30 and TRBJ2-7; 7 nucleotides agree with TRBD1. The germline CDR1 and CDR2 sequences are GTSNPN and SVGIG (reference sequence). The CDR3 has 11 amino acids. Losses at the gene ends were 3 bases for V and 10 bases for J; bases not matched to a gene: 6. The CDR3 sequence is CAWSPGQAQYF. CDR3 DNA: TGTGCCTGGAGCCCAGGACAGGCTCAGTACTTC.

This clone was counted only a few times. The chain recombines TRBV5-1 with TRBJ2-1; 10 positions agree with TRBD2. CDR3 length equals 17 residues. The J segment lost 4 bases and the V segment lost 3 bases, leaving 10 bases of the junction unmatched. CDR1 and CDR2 (germline): SGHRS, YFSETQ. The CDR3 nucleotides read TGCGCCAGCAGCTGGAGGCCCCCTAGCGGGGGATACAATGAGCAGTTCTTC. Translated, it gives CASSWRPPSGGYNEQFF.